The 26 T cell receptor beta chains below were found in one sample sequenced in a study of shared clonotypes between healthy human individuals. Profiled with immunoSEQ multiplex PCR; TCRdb holds only in-frame clones, not every one. The top ten clones hold 0.36% of a sample with 2,500,000 or so clones, approximately 94% of them seen once. The sample comprised naive CD4+ T cells from PBMCs. Noted subset: CD45RA+ positively selected. These receptors were taken from a man younger than 35 in good health. Some clones in this sample may be carry-over from other donors' samples.

This chain connects TRBV28 to TRBJ2-6, with unresolved D. CDR3 length: 14 residues. Germline CDR1 is MDHEN and CDR2 is SYDVKM. Trimming left V 5 bases short and J 0 bases short, with 5 bases between. The CDR3 nucleotides read TGTGCCAGCAGTGACAACTCTGGGGCCAACGTCCTGACTTTC. This gives the protein CASSDNSGANVLTF.

Here the CDR3 reads CASRTGTGDSPLHF. The CDR3, as DNA: TGTGCCAGCAGGACCGGGACAGGGGATTCACCCCTCCACTTT. The chain recombines TRBV6-5 with TRBJ1-6; TRBD1 matches 10 bases. This CDR3 is built from 14 residues. Germline V CDR1 and CDR2: MNHEY, SVGAGI. Losses at the gene ends were 6 bases for V and 8 bases for J; bases not matched to a gene: 4.

V is TRBV6-5 and J is TRBJ2-7, with TRBD2 as a possible D gene (5 bases). From germline, CDR1 is MNHEY and CDR2 SVGAGI. CDR3 size: 16 residues. Trimming left V 0 bases short and J 4 bases short, with 16 bases between. The CDR3 protein is CASSYSMSSRGYEQYF. For the CDR3, the DNA is TGTGCCAGCAGTTACTCGATGTCTAGCCGAGGTTACGAGCAGTACTTC.

The chain couples TRBV19 to TRBJ1-5, with TRBD1 as a possible D gene (6 bases). The V end was cut by 4 bases, the J end by 3 bases, with 10 bases between. The CDR3 is 14 residues long. The germline V gene has CDR1 LNHDA and CDR2 SQIVND (reference sequence). This CDR3 reads CASSTDRSNQPQHF. DNA of the CDR3: TGTGCCAGTAGTACCGACAGGTCCAATCAGCCCCAGCATTTT.

As to this clone: Distinct nucleotide sequences in the sample also encode this CDR3. This sequence joins TRBV7-3 and TRBJ1-5; D gene uncertain. The CDR3 runs 13 residues. Looked up from germline, CDR1 is SGHTA and CDR2 is FQGTGA. Trimming took 1 base from V and 5 from J, leaving 6 bases between them. This CDR3 reads CASSLSRDQPQHF. The CDR3 DNA reads as TGTGCCAGCAGCTTAAGTCGGGATCAGCCCCAGCATTTT.

The chain employs TRBV20-1 and TRBJ1-5; D gene uncertain. Looked up from germline, CDR1 is DFQATT and CDR2 is SNEGSKA (reference sequence). Trimming removed 6 bases from V and 6 bases from J, with 9 bases in between. The CDR3 spans 11 residues. In DNA, the CDR3 is TGCAGTGCCGCCGTTGGTCAGCCCCAGCATTTT. Its protein is CSAAVGQPQHF.

V usage is TRBV2 and J usage is TRBJ1-1; TRBD1 aligns across 7 bases. Per germline, CDR1 SNHLY and CDR2 FYNNEI. The CDR3 is 14 amino acids. Trimming removed 4 bases from V and 6 bases from J; junction bases left unmatched: 8. CDR3 sequence: CASSANRGTAEAFF. The CDR3 DNA reads TGTGCCAGCAGTGCGAACCGGGGGACAGCTGAAGCTTTCTTT.

Regarding this clone: The sample contains more than one DNA sequence encoding this CDR3. V and J are TRBV7-9 and TRBJ2-7, with D hard to call. Trimming removed 5 bases from V and 3 bases from J, with 11 bases in between. In germline, CDR1 is SEHNR, CDR2 FQNEAQ (reference sequence). The CDR3 runs to 13 residues. The CDR3 bases are TGTGCCAGCAGCCCCCTGGGAAGCTACGAGCAGTACTTC. Residues: CASSPLGSYEQYF.

The V call is TRBV11-2, the J call TRBJ2-1; D is uncertain. With 5 bases removed from V and 10 bases from J, the gap between germline ends came to 9 bases. This CDR3 comprises 11 residues. Germline V lookup: CDR1 SGHAT, CDR2 FQNNGV. For the CDR3, the DNA is TGTGCCAGCAGCCCAAGCATGGAGCAGTTCTTC. Residues: CASSPSMEQFF.

The rearrangement joins TRBV7-9 to TRBJ2-3, with 7 positions matching TRBD2. In germline, CDR1 is SEHNR, CDR2 FQNEAQ (reference sequence). The trim removed 7 bases at V and 2 bases at J, leaving 6 bases unmatched. The CDR3 totals 14 residues. CDR3 DNA sequence: TGTGCCAGCATCAGCGGGATCTACACAGATACGCAGTATTTT. This codes for CASISGIYTDTQYF.

The V call is TRBV6-6, the J call TRBJ1-2, with a tentative D call TRBD1 (6 bases). The CDR3 contains 14 residues. CDR1 is MNHNY, CDR2 SVGAGI, per germline (reference sequence). V lost 5 bases to trimming and J lost 5 bases, with 15 bases between them. Written as DNA, the CDR3 is TGTGCCAGCAGTCCTGGACAGACCTCATATGGCTACACCTTC. The encoded protein is CASSPGQTSYGYTF.

The CDR3 protein is CASKGRGGQPYEQYF. The CDR3 region has the DNA TGTGCCAGCAAAGGCCGTGGTGGACAGCCCTACGAGCAGTACTTC. The V and J genes are TRBV28 and TRBJ2-7; possible D gene TRBD1, 6 bases. The germline V gene encodes CDR1 MDHEN and CDR2 SYDVKM. The CDR3 runs to 15 residues. V gave up 7 bases and J gave up 2 bases, with 18 bases separating them.

V is TRBV7-9 and J is TRBJ2-5; 11 nucleotides agree with TRBD1. The germline CDR1 and CDR2 sequences are SEHNR and FQNEAQ (reference sequence). This CDR3 has 15 residues. V shed 6 bases and J 4 bases; nucleotides not matched to a gene: 7. The CDR3 protein is CASRYVGQGAETQYF. CDR3 sequence (DNA): TGTGCCAGCAGATATGTTGGACAGGGGGCAGAGACCCAGTACTTC.

The chain combines TRBV13 with TRBJ2-1; 13 bases map to TRBD2. The V gene end was trimmed by 5 bases and the J gene end by 0 bases; junction bases not matched to a gene: 10. Germline CDR1 PRHDT, CDR2 FYEKMQ (reference sequence). The CDR3 sequence is 19 residues long. CDR3 nucleotide sequence: TGTGCCAGCAGCCTGAGACTAGCGGGAGGCGATAGCTCCTACAATGAGCAGTTCTTC. Translated, it gives CASSLRLAGGDSSYNEQFF. The variable domain in full, completed from reference TRBV13 and TRBJ2-1, reads AAGVIQSPRHLIKEKRETATLKCYPIPRHDTVYWYQQGPGQDPQFLISFYEKMQSDKGSIPDRFSAQQFSDYHSELNMSSLELGDSALYFCASSLRLAGGDSSYNEQFFGPGTRLTVL.

The chain has TRBV28 and TRBJ1-2, with unresolved D. The CDR3 extends over 15 amino acids. CDR1 is MDHEN and CDR2 is SYDVKM in the germline V gene. V lost 2 bases to trimming and J lost 4 bases, with 14 bases between them. CDR3 amino acids: CASSLRLTIGYGYTF. The CDR3 DNA sequence: TGTGCCAGCAGTTTACGGCTGACAATCGGCTATGGCTACACCTTC.

This chain connects TRBV28 to TRBJ2-7; the match to TRBD2 covers 9 bases. The germline CDR1 and CDR2 sequences are MDHEN and SYDVKM. The V gene end was trimmed by 6 bases and the J gene end by 3 bases; junction bases not matched to a gene: 6. The CDR3 length is 14 residues. The DNA of the CDR3 is TGTGCCAGCAGCGCTAGACTAGCGGTCTACGAGCAGTACTTC. This encodes CASSARLAVYEQYF. The variable domain in full, completed from reference TRBV28 and TRBJ2-7, reads DVKVTQSSRYLVKRTGEKVFLECVQDMDHENMFWYRQDPGLGLRLIYFSYDVKMKEKGDIPEGYSVSREKKERFSLILESASTNQTSMYLCASSARLAVYEQYFGPGTRLTVT.

The chain carries TRBV7-9 and TRBJ1-2; D remains unclear. The V and J ends lost 1 base and 3 bases respectively, with 3 bases between them. The CDR3 has 12 amino acids. The germline gives CDR1 SEHNR, CDR2 FQNEAQ (reference sequence). The CDR3 reads CASSLGYYGYTF. CDR3 DNA: TGTGCCAGCAGCTTAGGATACTATGGCTACACCTTC.

The V call is TRBV18, the J call TRBJ2-7, with D possibly matching TRBD1 (6 bases). Germline assignment: CDR1 KGHSH and CDR2 LQKENI. The CDR3 length is 15 residues. Trimming removed 5 bases at V and 1 base at J, with 15 bases between. The CDR3 loop is CASSAVAGESYEQYF. CDR3 bases: TGTGCCAGCTCAGCCGTGGCAGGGGAGTCCTACGAGCAGTACTTC.

The chain carries TRBV5-1 and TRBJ1-2, with D uncertain. The length of the CDR3 is 12 residues. V lost 5 bases and J 3 bases, leaving 8 bases between the germline ends. In germline, CDR1 is SGHRS, CDR2 YFSETQ. The CDR3 sequence is CASRNGDYGYTF. The CDR3 nucleotides read TGCGCCAGCAGGAATGGCGACTATGGCTACACCTTC.

The J gene is TRBJ2-5, the V gene TRBV11-2; D is possibly TRBD1 (5 bases). CDR3 length: 16 amino acids. Germline CDR1 reads SGHAT; CDR2 reads FQNNGV. Trimming pared 5 bases from V and 2 bases from J, leaving 18 bases between. The DNA of the CDR3 is TGTGCCAGCAGCCTAATTCCGCAGGGTAGGCAAGAGACCCAGTACTTC. Protein product: CASSLIPQGRQETQYF.

The chain combines TRBV7-9 with TRBJ2-2, with 14 bases matching TRBD2. V lost 1 base to trimming and J lost 4 bases; unmatched junction nucleotides: 8. Germline-derived CDR1 and CDR2 are SEHNR and FQNEAQ (reference sequence). CDR3 size: 19 residues. The CDR3 DNA reads TGTGCCAGCAGCTTAGATCGACTAGCGGGAGGGCCCACCACCGGGGAGCTGTTTTTT. Protein: CASSLDRLAGGPTTGELFF.

A remark on this clone: Other DNA sequences from this sample encode an identical CDR3 as well. This sequence joins TRBV28 and TRBJ1-5, with D perhaps TRBD1 (5 bases). CDR3 length: 15 amino acids. V was shortened by 5 bases and J by 0 bases, with 11 bases between the two germline ends. Germline V gene data show CDR1 as MDHEN and CDR2 as SYDVKM. The CDR3 nucleotides read TGTGCCAGCAGTGGGGCGGGGGATAGCAATCAGCCCCAGCATTTT. This gives the protein CASSGAGDSNQPQHF. The full variable domain, rest sourced from reference TRBV28 and TRBJ1-5, is DVKVTQSSRYLVKRTGEKVFLECVQDMDHENMFWYRQDPGLGLRLIYFSYDVKMKEKGDIPEGYSVSREKKERFSLILESASTNQTSMYLCASSGAGDSNQPQHFGDGTRLSIL.

This sequence joins TRBV7-2 and TRBJ1-2; 11 nucleotides align to TRBD1. V lost 6 bases and J lost 7; bases outside the gene matches: 7. Germline values: CDR1 SGHTA, CDR2 FQGNSA. The CDR3 runs 14 residues. CDR3 sequence reads: CASRWDRGSFGYTF. CDR3 DNA sequence: TGTGCCAGCAGGTGGGACAGGGGGAGTTTTGGCTACACCTTC.

The rearrangement joins TRBV7-9 to TRBJ2-2; TRBD1 aligns across 8 bases. Germline CDR1 SEHNR, CDR2 FQNEAQ (reference sequence). This CDR3 is built from 15 residues. Trimming took 11 bases from V and 3 from J; bases not matched to a gene: 11. The CDR3 DNA is TGTGCCGCCCAAGACAGGGGAAAGGACACCGGGGAGCTGTTTTTT. Amino acid sequence: CAAQDRGKDTGELFF.

The chain links TRBV28 to TRBJ2-5; 8 nucleotides agree with TRBD1. The V gene end was trimmed by 8 bases and the J gene end by 5 bases; junction bases not matched to a gene: 7. The germline CDR1 and CDR2 sequences are MDHEN and SYDVKM. The CDR3 is 13 amino acids. For the CDR3, the DNA is TGTGCCAGCGACGACAGGGGCCTTGAGACCCAGTACTTC. It translates to CASDDRGLETQYF.

This chain links TRBV28 with TRBJ1-2; D gene ambiguous. V was shortened by 5 bases and J by 5 bases, with 15 bases between the two germline ends. The CDR3 is made up of 14 amino acids. Germline-derived CDR1 and CDR2 are MDHEN and SYDVKM. The CDR3 coding sequence is TGTGCCAGCAGTCTCATTACACTGGATTATGGCTACACCTTC. Translated, it gives CASSLITLDYGYTF.